This T cell receptor (beta chain) is drawn from a study of blood T cell repertoires in COVID-19. V lost 7 bases, J lost 6 bases, and 10 bases stayed unmatched. This CDR3 spans 14 amino acids. The germline V gene has CDR1 SNHLY and CDR2 FYNNEI. The assay was immunoSEQ multiplex PCR, and TCRdb's table has in-frame clones only and misses some. The data show roughly 330,000 clones, 70% to 90% seen once. Categorization into cohorts depended on clinical history that participants reported. The sequence derives from a woman in her twenties or thirties who had recovered from COVID-19. The V gene is TRBV2, the J gene TRBJ2-7; TRBD2 aligns across 9 bases. The source material was PBMCs or T cells enriched from blood (not recorded which). CDR3 nucleotide sequence: TGTGCCAGCAAGGCGGGGGCTAGCGGGGCCGAGCAGTACTTC. It translates to CASKAGASGAEQYF.